The clone carrying this TCR beta chain has at least ten counts. Its specificity is not known. Per germline, CDR1 SGHTA and CDR2 FQGNSA. The length of the CDR3 is 14 residues. V was shortened by 5 bases and J by 1 base, with 10 bases between the two germline ends. These data are taken from a study of T cell repertoires in cytomegalovirus infection. As for the study in general: Public TCR beta signatures marked donors with CMV infection and the matching HLA.

TCRdb reprocessed the reads via MiXCR and lists one record per CDR3 protein. Of roughly 630,000 distinct CDR3 sequences detected, approximately 24% appear once; the ten largest clones hold roughly 8%. Findings of the study overall: CMV-specific TCR beta clonotypes restricted by HLA-C dominated the ex vivo response. Using cumulative public TCR beta family frequency, the authors identified those who carried CMV together with the relevant HLA.

This receptor was obtained from a human donor in good health (CMV status not recorded). Some clones in this sample may be carry-over from other donors' samples. The material sequenced was CD8+ T cells from PBMCs. The J gene is TRBJ2-3, the V gene TRBV7-2, with D possibly being TRBD2 (5 bases). DNA of the CDR3: TGTGCCAGCAGCGCACTCGGGGGCACAGATACGCAGTATTTT. It translates to CASSALGGTDTQYF.